The clone carrying this T cell receptor beta chain was observed at least ten times. This sample is part of a study of T-cell reconstitution after alpha-beta-depleted transplantation in children. V lost 6 bases to trimming and J lost 4 bases, with 9 bases between them. Germline V gives CDR1 DFQATT, CDR2 SNEGSKA (reference sequence). The CDR3 extends over 11 amino acids. Construction of the TCRbeta library involved unique molecular identifiers. TCRdb ran MiXCR on the PCR reads and lists one entry per CDR3 protein. This sample has over 70,000 distinct CDR3 sequences, with 9.5% to 15% found just once. This sequence originates from a human donor who donated a stem cell graft to a child with inherited bone marrow failure. The chain is built from TRBV20-1 and TRBJ1-1; D not resolved. The sequenced sample was PBMCs from the stem cell graft donor, obtained from the stem cell graft. The CDR3 reads CSAEAITEAFF. The CDR3 DNA sequence: TGCAGTGCAGAGGCTATCACTGAAGCTTTCTTT.